The rows below give T cell receptor beta chains drawn from one sample of a study of blood T cell repertoires in COVID-19. Only in-frame clones appear in the TCRdb table, and some are missing; sequencing was by immunoSEQ multiplex PCR. The data show about 150,000 clones, with around 90% seen just once and approximately 4% held by the top ten. The specimen sequenced was PBMCs or T cells enriched from blood (not recorded which). Receptors originate from a woman aged 40 to 50 who had been exposed to COVID-19. Each CDR3 is given with its conserved first and last residue. The D gene is left open where the match is weak. Size tells how often a clone was seen (once, few, many) or the class of an expanded clone, and some rows leave it out.

V gene: TRBV29-1
D gene: NA
clone size: NA
J gene: TRBJ1-1
CDR3 DNA: TGCAGCGTTGTCCGCGTGAACACTGAAGCTTTCTTT
CDR3 protein: CSVVRVNTEAFF

V gene: TRBV3-1/TRBV3-2
D gene: TRBD2
clone size: NA
J gene: TRBJ2-3
CDR3 DNA: TGTGCCAGCAGCTGGACTAGCGCAGATACGCAGTATTTT
CDR3 protein: CASSWTSADTQYF

V gene: TRBV28
D gene: TRBD1
clone size: NA
J gene: TRBJ1-1
CDR3 DNA: TGTGCCAGCAGAACCGGGACAGAGAACACTGAAGCTTTCTTT
CDR3 protein: CASRTGTENTEAFF

V gene: TRBV9
D gene: TRBD2
clone size: NA
J gene: TRBJ2-3
CDR3 DNA: TGTGCCAGCAGCATTTCTTTGACTAGCGGGAGTAGCGGCACAGATACGCAGTATTTT
CDR3 protein: CASSISLTSGSSGTDTQYF

V gene: TRBV4-2
D gene: TRBD1
clone size: NA
J gene: TRBJ1-2
CDR3 DNA: TGTGCCAGCAGCCAAGATGGAACAGGGGCCCCCTGGGGCTACACCTTC
CDR3 protein: CASSQDGTGAPWGYTF

V gene: TRBV6-5
D gene: NA
clone size: NA
J gene: TRBJ1-5
CDR3 DNA: TGTGCCAGCAGTCCTCAGGGGACAAGCAATCAGCCCCAGCATTTT
CDR3 protein: CASSPQGTSNQPQHF

V gene: TRBV3-1/TRBV3-2
D gene: NA
clone size: NA
J gene: TRBJ2-7
CDR3 DNA: TGTGCCAGCAGCCAGGGCAGAAACTACGAGCAGTACTTC
CDR3 protein: CASSQGRNYEQYF

V gene: TRBV28
D gene: TRBD1
clone size: NA
J gene: TRBJ1-5
CDR3 DNA: TGTGCCAGCAGGCGGGGACAGGGAGGGAATCAGCCCCAGCATTTT
CDR3 protein: CASRRGQGGNQPQHF

V gene: TRBV6-5
D gene: NA
clone size: NA
J gene: TRBJ1-3
CDR3 DNA: TGTGCCGCCGCAGGGAATGGAAACACCATATATTTT
CDR3 protein: CAAAGNGNTIYF

V gene: TRBV6-1
D gene: NA
clone size: NA
J gene: TRBJ2-3
CDR3 DNA: TGTGCCAGCAGCCTAGCCCCTAGCACAGATACGCAGTATTTT
CDR3 protein: CASSLAPSTDTQYF

V gene: TRBV27
D gene: TRBD2
clone size: NA
J gene: TRBJ2-2
CDR3 DNA: TGTGCCAGCAGTAAATTAGCGGGAGACACCGGGGAGCTGTTTTTT
CDR3 protein: CASSKLAGDTGELFF

V gene: TRBV9
D gene: TRBD2
clone size: NA
J gene: TRBJ2-1
CDR3 DNA: TGTGCCAGCAGCGTAGACGGGGGGATGTACAATGAGCAGTTCTTC
CDR3 protein: CASSVDGGMYNEQFF

V gene: TRBV5-4
D gene: TRBD1
clone size: NA
J gene: TRBJ1-4
CDR3 DNA: TGTGCCAGCAGCTTCCGGGACAGGGGGGGTCGGGAAAAACTGTTTTTT
CDR3 protein: CASSFRDRGGREKLFF

V gene: TRBV3-1/TRBV3-2
D gene: NA
clone size: NA
J gene: TRBJ1-3
CDR3 DNA: TGTGCCAGCAGCCAGGACGGGGGATACTCTGGAAACACCATATATTTT
CDR3 protein: CASSQDGGYSGNTIYF

V gene: TRBV11-2
D gene: TRBD1
clone size: NA
J gene: TRBJ1-6
CDR3 DNA: TGTGCCAGCAGCTTAGGTCGGGACAGGGCAACACCCCTCCACTTT
CDR3 protein: CASSLGRDRATPLHF

V gene: TRBV2
D gene: TRBD2
clone size: NA
J gene: TRBJ2-5
CDR3 DNA: TGTGCCAGCCCCCTAGCGGGAGGGTCAGAGACCCAGTACTTC
CDR3 protein: CASPLAGGSETQYF

V gene: TRBV6-5
D gene: NA
clone size: NA
J gene: TRBJ1-4
CDR3 DNA: TGTGCCAGCAGTTACTCCCCCAGGGGTAATGAAAAACTGTTTTTT
CDR3 protein: CASSYSPRGNEKLFF

V gene: TRBV7-8
D gene: NA
clone size: NA
J gene: TRBJ1-5
CDR3 DNA: TGTGCCAGCAGCAGCGGAGTTAGCAATCAGCCCCAGCATTTT
CDR3 protein: CASSSGVSNQPQHF

V gene: TRBV3-1/TRBV3-2
D gene: NA
clone size: NA
J gene: TRBJ2-7
CDR3 DNA: TGTGCCAGCAGCCCATACAACTCCTACGAGCAGTACTTC
CDR3 protein: CASSPYNSYEQYF

V gene: TRBV5-4
D gene: NA
clone size: NA
J gene: TRBJ2-1
CDR3 DNA: TGTGCCAGCAGCTCAGAGGTCAGGGATGAGCAGTTCTTC
CDR3 protein: CASSSEVRDEQFF

V gene: TRBV5-6
D gene: NA
clone size: NA
J gene: TRBJ1-2
CDR3 DNA: TGTGCCAGCAGCTTGGTAACAGCCTTTAACTATGGCTACACCTTC
CDR3 protein: CASSLVTAFNYGYTF

V gene: TRBV7-2
D gene: TRBD2
clone size: NA
J gene: TRBJ2-3
CDR3 DNA: TGTGCCAGCAGCCCCCCCCCGACTAGCGGGACTACAGATACGCAGTATTTT
CDR3 protein: CASSPPPTSGTTDTQYF

V gene: TRBV2
D gene: NA
clone size: NA
J gene: TRBJ2-2
CDR3 DNA: TGTGCCAGCCCTCTGGGCAGGAACACCGGGGAGCTGTTTTTT
CDR3 protein: CASPLGRNTGELFF

V gene: TRBV18
D gene: TRBD2
clone size: NA
J gene: TRBJ2-1
CDR3 DNA: TGTGCCAGCTCACCACCGGTTGGAGCGGGAGCCCGGGCCAATGAGCAGTTCTTC
CDR3 protein: CASSPPVGAGARANEQFF

V gene: TRBV14
D gene: NA
clone size: once
J gene: TRBJ2-1
CDR3 DNA: TGTGCCAGCAGCCTGAGCGGGCTTACAATCAGTGAGCAGTTCTTC
CDR3 protein: CASSLSGLTISEQFF

V gene: TRBV19
D gene: NA
clone size: NA
J gene: TRBJ1-1
CDR3 DNA: TGTGCCAGTAGTCTAAGACAGAGGAACACTGAAGCTTTCTTT
CDR3 protein: CASSLRQRNTEAFF

V gene: TRBV19
D gene: TRBD1
clone size: NA
J gene: TRBJ1-2
CDR3 DNA: TGTGCCAGTAGTATCACCAAGGACAGGGTATATGGCTACACCTTC
CDR3 protein: CASSITKDRVYGYTF

V gene: TRBV5-1
D gene: NA
clone size: NA
J gene: TRBJ1-3
CDR3 DNA: TGCGCCAGCAGCTTGACGGGCTCTGGAAACACCATATATTTT
CDR3 protein: CASSLTGSGNTIYF

V gene: TRBV6-5
D gene: NA
clone size: NA
J gene: TRBJ1-2
CDR3 DNA: TGTGCCAGCAGTTACTCGCGGGGTAACGGCTATGGCTACACCTTC
CDR3 protein: CASSYSRGNGYGYTF

V gene: TRBV5-1
D gene: TRBD1
clone size: NA
J gene: TRBJ1-3
CDR3 DNA: TGCGCCAGCAGCTTGGGACAGGGGGGAAACACCATATATTTT
CDR3 protein: CASSLGQGGNTIYF

V gene: TRBV2
D gene: NA
clone size: NA
J gene: TRBJ1-2
CDR3 DNA: TGTGCCAGCAGTGAATTTAATACTCATGGCTACACCTTC
CDR3 protein: CASSEFNTHGYTF

V gene: TRBV6-2/TRBV6-3
D gene: TRBD2
clone size: NA
J gene: TRBJ2-7
CDR3 DNA: TGTGCCAGCAGTGCGGTGACTAGCGGGAGAAATTACGAGCAGTACTTC
CDR3 protein: CASSAVTSGRNYEQYF

V gene: TRBV12-5
D gene: NA
clone size: NA
J gene: TRBJ1-2
CDR3 DNA: TGTGCTAGTGGTTTGGTACGGTTGGGGGCGCATGGCTACACCTTC
CDR3 protein: CASGLVRLGAHGYTF

V gene: TRBV27
D gene: TRBD1
clone size: NA
J gene: TRBJ1-1
CDR3 DNA: TGTGCCAGCAGTCTTAGGGGGCAAGTCACTGAAGCTTTCTTT
CDR3 protein: CASSLRGQVTEAFF

V gene: TRBV10-1
D gene: TRBD1
clone size: NA
J gene: TRBJ1-6
CDR3 DNA: TGCGCCAGCAGTGAGTCGACAGGGGGCTGGAATTCACCCCTCCACTTT
CDR3 protein: CASSESTGGWNSPLHF

V gene: TRBV3-1/TRBV3-2
D gene: NA
clone size: NA
J gene: TRBJ2-7
CDR3 DNA: TGTGCCAGCAGCCAAGATACCGGGAGCCACGAGCAGTACTTC
CDR3 protein: CASSQDTGSHEQYF

V gene: TRBV6-5
D gene: TRBD2
clone size: NA
J gene: TRBJ2-7
CDR3 DNA: TGTGCCAGCAGTTACCGCGGGGGGGACTACGAGCAGTACTTC
CDR3 protein: CASSYRGGDYEQYF

V gene: TRBV19
D gene: NA
clone size: NA
J gene: TRBJ1-5
CDR3 DNA: TGTGCCAGCCGGACTGACACGATTCAGCCCCAGCATTTT
CDR3 protein: CASRTDTIQPQHF

V gene: TRBV5-1
D gene: NA
clone size: NA
J gene: TRBJ2-7
CDR3 DNA: TGCGCCAGCAGCACGACTTGGGAAAGGGGGTACGAGCAGTACTTC
CDR3 protein: CASSTTWERGYEQYF

V gene: TRBV4-1
D gene: NA
clone size: NA
J gene: TRBJ2-5
CDR3 DNA: TGCGCCAGCAGCCAGGACTGGGTTAGGGAGACCCAGTACTTC
CDR3 protein: CASSQDWVRETQYF

V gene: TRBV4-3
D gene: TRBD1
clone size: NA
J gene: TRBJ2-1
CDR3 DNA: TGCGCCAGCAGCCAAGAATGGGACAGGGTCCACAATGAGCAGTTCTTC
CDR3 protein: CASSQEWDRVHNEQFF

V gene: TRBV29-1
D gene: NA
clone size: NA
J gene: TRBJ1-2
CDR3 DNA: TGCAGCGTTGAAAGGGTGGACTACTATGGCTACACCTTC
CDR3 protein: CSVERVDYYGYTF

V gene: TRBV7-8
D gene: TRBD1
clone size: NA
J gene: TRBJ2-1
CDR3 DNA: TGTGCCAGCAGCTTAGGGACAGGGGATGAGCAGTTCTTC
CDR3 protein: CASSLGTGDEQFF

V gene: TRBV5-1
D gene: NA
clone size: NA
J gene: TRBJ1-1
CDR3 DNA: TGCGCCAGCACCCCCACGACTTTAAACACTGAAGCTTTCTTT
CDR3 protein: CASTPTTLNTEAFF

V gene: TRBV4-3
D gene: NA
clone size: NA
J gene: TRBJ2-1
CDR3 DNA: TGCGCCAGCAGCCAAGGGCTTGACAATGAGCAGTTCTTC
CDR3 protein: CASSQGLDNEQFF

V gene: TRBV5-1
D gene: TRBD1
clone size: NA
J gene: TRBJ1-4
CDR3 DNA: TGCGCCAGCAGTCCAGGGGGTTCGGCTAATGAAAAACTGTTTTTT
CDR3 protein: CASSPGGSANEKLFF

V gene: TRBV28
D gene: TRBD1
clone size: few
J gene: TRBJ1-1
CDR3 DNA: TGTGCCAGCAGCATGGGACAGGGGAACACTGAAGCTTTCTTT
CDR3 protein: CASSMGQGNTEAFF

V gene: TRBV10-2
D gene: NA
clone size: NA
J gene: TRBJ1-4
CDR3 DNA: TGCGCCAGCAGTACAGGGAGGGTCGATGAAAAACTGTTTTTT
CDR3 protein: CASSTGRVDEKLFF

V gene: TRBV4-3
D gene: NA
clone size: NA
J gene: TRBJ1-2
CDR3 DNA: TGCGCCAGCAGCCAAGATTCCGGGATCGTAGTCTATGGCTACACCTTC
CDR3 protein: CASSQDSGIVVYGYTF

V gene: TRBV19
D gene: TRBD1
clone size: NA
J gene: TRBJ2-2
CDR3 DNA: TGTGCCAGTAGTATAAAGTCCAGGGGGACCGGGGAGCTGTTTTTT
CDR3 protein: CASSIKSRGTGELFF

V gene: TRBV3-1/TRBV3-2
D gene: TRBD1
clone size: NA
J gene: TRBJ2-5
CDR3 DNA: TGTGCCAGCAGCCAATCCAGGGGGCGAGAGGGGGAGACCCAGTACTTC
CDR3 protein: CASSQSRGREGETQYF

V gene: TRBV18
D gene: TRBD1
clone size: NA
J gene: TRBJ1-5
CDR3 DNA: TGTGCCAGCTCACCACAGGACAGGAGCAATCAGCCCCAGCATTTT
CDR3 protein: CASSPQDRSNQPQHF

V gene: TRBV4-1
D gene: TRBD1
clone size: NA
J gene: TRBJ1-2
CDR3 DNA: TGCGCCAGCAGCCCCGGTGGACAGGGGTATGGCTACACCTTC
CDR3 protein: CASSPGGQGYGYTF

V gene: TRBV19
D gene: TRBD1
clone size: NA
J gene: TRBJ1-2
CDR3 DNA: TGTGCCAGTAGTATAGATACCAGGGGGCGCGTTGGCTACACCTTC
CDR3 protein: CASSIDTRGRVGYTF

V gene: TRBV7-9
D gene: NA
clone size: NA
J gene: TRBJ2-7
CDR3 DNA: TGTGCCAGCAGCTTAGAGAGGGCAGACGAGCAGTACTTC
CDR3 protein: CASSLERADEQYF

V gene: TRBV7-9
D gene: TRBD1
clone size: NA
J gene: TRBJ2-4
CDR3 DNA: TGTGCCAGCAGCTTAAACAGGGGATGGGCCGCCAAAAACATTCAGTACTTC
CDR3 protein: CASSLNRGWAAKNIQYF

V gene: TRBV2
D gene: NA
clone size: NA
J gene: TRBJ2-5
CDR3 DNA: TGTGCCAGCAGTGAAGTTAACGGGGGGCCAGAGACCCAGTACTTC
CDR3 protein: CASSEVNGGPETQYF

V gene: TRBV7-8
D gene: TRBD2
clone size: NA
J gene: TRBJ2-1
CDR3 DNA: TGTGCCAGCAGCTTAGCGTCTCCGGGACTAGCGATTTCGGGTGGCTACAATGAGCAGTTCTTC
CDR3 protein: CASSLASPGLAISGGYNEQFF

V gene: TRBV2
D gene: NA
clone size: once
J gene: TRBJ1-1
CDR3 DNA: TGTGCCAGCAGTGAAGCATCAGGGAAGAGTGGAGCTTTCTTT
CDR3 protein: CASSEASGKSGAFF